This T cell receptor (beta chain) comes out of a study of blood T cell repertoires in COVID-19. Produced via immunoSEQ multiplex PCR; TCRdb's table is partial and in-frame only. The data show more than 250,000 clones, with over 75% seen just once and about 5.4% held by the top ten. The junction had 6 bases not matched to a gene; V was cut back by 4 bases and J by 5 bases. Germline V CDR1 and CDR2: SGHNT, YYREEE (reference sequence). The CDR3 is made up of 16 amino acids. Which cohort a participant joined came from the clinical history participants gave. The source is a woman in her twenties or thirties who had recovered from COVID-19. The chain joins TRBV5-4 to TRBJ2-5, with 15 bases matching TRBD2. Material: PBMCs or T cells enriched from blood (not recorded which). CDR3 sequence (DNA): TGTGCCAGCAGCCCGGGACTAGCGGGGGGCAGGGAGACCCAGTACTTC. Residues: CASSPGLAGGRETQYF.